This entry describes one TCR beta chain. Its antigen is unidentified. These data are taken from a study of metastatic and nonmetastatic thyroid tumors. Looking at the study overall: Repertoire data that came from the blood and tumor or nodule tissue of malignant and benign thyroid patients were compared. Study findings and constraints: Versus benign nodules, malignant thyroid tumors reportedly had significantly higher TCR beta diversity, in blood and tumor.

V was trimmed by 3 bases and J by 0 bases, leaving 8 bases between them. The CDR3 covers 13 residues. The germline V gene encodes CDR1 DFQATT and CDR2 SNEGSKA (reference sequence). All patients were untreated before thyroid surgery. Authors' methods: CDR3 differences across clinicopathological groups were used to build a distant-metastasis classifier for papillary thyroid cancer. TCRdb redid the clone calls on the PCR reads using MiXCR. The V and J calls come from TCRdb's annotation, not from the publication. The sample lists 25,000 to 35,000 clones, about 30% occurring once. The TCR originated in a female donor with papillary thyroid cancer or a benign thyroid nodule (not recorded which). Some clones in this sample may be carry-over from other donors' samples. J is TRBJ1-2 and V is TRBV20-1; TRBD1 is a possible D gene (5 bases). Material for sequencing was blood. CDR3 in DNA: TGCAGTGCTAGGCAGACAGCTAACTATGGCTACACCTTC. Translated: CSARQTANYGYTF.